A single sample gave rise to the 27 T cell receptor beta chains below, sequenced in a study of regulatory T cells in long-lasting Graves disease. Investigators prepared the TCR beta libraries by applying iRepertoire HTBI primers and Arm-PCR of CDR3 regions. MiXCR was run by TCRdb on the multiplex PCR reads, yielding one entry per CDR3 protein. The sample consists of approximately 470,000 distinct CDR3 sequences, about a sixth of them appearing once. Time point: newly diagnosed GD, antithyroid drugs for less than 3 months. With RNA extracted from PBMCs as input, the TCR library was made. The same data also went into a second study, on T cells in Graves' hyperthyroidism and ophthalmopathy.

The sequencing used peripheral blood mononuclear cells (PBMCs), collected at new diagnosis, from a patient treated with antithyroid drugs. Receptors originate from a man aged 40-49 years with Graves disease.

The chain joins TRBV7-9 to TRBJ1-4; 8 positions match TRBD1. The CDR3 is 17 amino acids. Losses at the gene ends were 1 base for V and 2 bases for J; bases not matched to a gene: 6. Per germline, CDR1 SEHNR and CDR2 FQNEAQ (reference sequence). This CDR3 is CASSLGTGIGTNEKLFF. The CDR3 DNA reads as TGTGCCAGCAGCTTAGGGACAGGGATCGGCACTAATGAAAAACTGTTTTTT.

The sample holds a few counts of this clonotype. The chain is built from TRBV20-1 and TRBJ2-4; 10 bases fit TRBD2. V lost 3 bases and J lost 5; bases outside the gene matches: 1. The CDR3 contains 13 residues. Germline-derived CDR1 and CDR2 are DFQATT and SNEGSKA (reference sequence). As DNA, the CDR3 is TGCAGTGCTAGTCTAGCGGGAGAAAACATTCAGTACTTC. Protein product: CSASLAGENIQYF.

This clonotype has ten or more counts. The CDR3 is CASSYVSNQPQHF. Here the CDR3 DNA reads TGTGCCAGCAGCTACGTGAGCAATCAGCCCCAGCATTTT. The chain links TRBV7-9 to TRBJ1-5, with D hard to call. The CDR3 is 13 residues long. V shed 4 bases and J shed 1 base, with 5 bases lying between them. Germline CDR1 and CDR2: SEHNR and FQNEAQ (reference sequence).

This clonotype has a handful of counts. A much larger clone differs from this one at a single base, so this may be a read error. J is TRBJ1-1 and V is TRBV12-3 or TRBV12-4; D ambiguous. This CDR3 has 14 residues. This CDR3 is CASSLVMVGTEASF. The CDR3 coding sequence is TGTGCCAGCAGTTTGGTTATGGTGGGCACTGAAGCTTCCTTT.

This clonotype was recorded at least ten times. The gene calls are TRBV7-2 and TRBJ2-1; a possible D gene is TRBD1 (6 bases). The CDR3 sequence is 13 residues long. CDR1 SGHTA and CDR2 FQGNSA come from the germline V gene. V lost 5 bases to trimming and J lost 6 bases, with 11 bases between them. CDR3 coding DNA: TGTGCCAGCAGCGTCGACAGGTTCAATGAGCAGTTCTTC. It specifies CASSVDRFNEQFF.

Of note for this clonotype: Just one base apart from a much larger clone, this may be a read error. CDR3 amino acids: CASSYSGGTHYEQYF. The CDR3 nucleotides read TGTGCCAGCAGTTACTCGGGCGGAACACACTACGAGCAGTACTTC. V and J are TRBV6-5 and TRBJ2-7; D call uncertain. The germline V gene encodes CDR1 MNHEY and CDR2 SVGAGI. V was cut by 0 bases and J by 3 bases, with 12 bases left in between. The length of the CDR3 is 15 residues.

This clonotype appeared a few times. The chain couples TRBV12-5 to TRBJ2-1; 7 nucleotides match TRBD2. Germline loops: CDR1 LGHNT, CDR2 FRNRAP. This CDR3 has 16 amino acids. The V segment lost 2 bases and the J segment 8 bases; nucleotides outside the gene matches: 12. CDR3 sequence reads: CASGLNTAGFRDEQFF. The CDR3 coding sequence is TGTGCTAGTGGTTTGAATACAGCGGGGTTCCGGGATGAGCAGTTCTTC.

This chain connects TRBV5-1 to TRBJ1-6; tentative D call: TRBD1 (5 bases). CDR3 length: 15 residues. Germline CDR1 is SGHRS and CDR2 is YFSETQ. The germline V and J ends were trimmed by 0 bases and 10 bases, with 14 bases remaining between them. The CDR3 protein is CASSLGGLSASPLHF. The CDR3 DNA is TGCGCCAGCAGCTTGGGGGGCCTATCGGCCTCACCCCTCCACTTT.

The sample holds many counts of this clonotype. V usage is TRBV27 and J usage is TRBJ1-1; TRBD1 aligns across 8 bases. The CDR3 runs 15 residues. The V and J ends lost 1 base and 0 bases, in that order; junction bases with no gene match: 1. Germline CDR1 and CDR2: MNHEY and SMNVEV (reference sequence). The CDR3 bases are TGTGCCAGCAGTTTATGGACAGGGCTGAACACTGAAGCTTTCTTT. It yields the protein CASSLWTGLNTEAFF.

For this clonotype: This likely traces to a read error, being one base from a far larger clone. V is TRBV5-5 and J is TRBJ2-3; the match to TRBD1 covers 8 bases. The CDR3 totals 15 residues. Germline V lookup: CDR1 SGHKS, CDR2 YYEKEE (reference sequence). For the CDR3, the DNA is TGCGCCAGCAGCACGGGACAGGATCGCGCAGATACGCAGTATTTT. As protein: CASSTGQDRADTQYF.

The chain joins TRBV15 to TRBJ2-3; 7 bases map to TRBD2. The CDR3 loop spans 15 amino acids. The trim removed 3 bases at V and 3 bases at J, leaving 6 bases unmatched. Germline-derived CDR1 and CDR2 are LNHNV and YYDKDF (reference sequence). The CDR3 region is CATSSQRGTTDTQYF. CDR3 in DNA: TGTGCCACCAGCAGCCAGCGGGGTACGACAGATACGCAGTATTTT.

This clonotype was counted at least ten times. The chain recombines TRBV7-9 with TRBJ2-5; 8 positions agree with TRBD1. Looked up from germline, CDR1 is SEHNR and CDR2 is FQNEAQ (reference sequence). Trimming cost V 7 bases and J 5 bases; bases outside gene matches: 3. The CDR3 is 12 residues long. The CDR3 here is CASTNRGETQYF. CDR3 bases: TGTGCCAGCACCAACAGGGGGGAGACCCAGTACTTC.

As regards this clonotype: Just one base apart from a much larger clone, this may be a read error. The chain carries TRBV28 and TRBJ1-2, with D possibly TRBD1 on 5 matching bases. V gave up 4 bases and J gave up 4 bases, with 19 bases separating them. The V gene's germline CDR1 is MDHEN and CDR2 SYDVKM. This CDR3 spans 16 amino acids. The CDR3 here is CASSSFSRIGAYGYTF. The CDR3 DNA follows: TGTGCCAGCAGTTCCTTCTCCCGGATAGGGGCCTATGGCTACACCTTC.

Here the CDR3 reads CASSPGTSGRGGTQYF. The CDR3 DNA follows: TGTGCCAGCAGTCCCGGGACTAGCGGGAGGGGGGGGACCCAGTACTTC. V usage is TRBV12-3 or TRBV12-4 and J usage is TRBJ2-5, with 16 bases aligning to TRBD2. This CDR3 region has 16 residues. V shed 5 bases and J 7 bases; nucleotides not matched to a gene: 7.

This clonotype was counted between two and nine times. The chain is built from TRBV5-4 and TRBJ2-2, with 12 nucleotides matching TRBD2. CDR1 SGHNT and CDR2 YYREEE come from the germline V gene (reference sequence). V lost 7 bases and J lost 5; bases outside the gene matches: 3. There are 14 residues in the CDR3. Written as DNA, the CDR3 is TGTGCCAGCCAAGGACTAGCGGGGACCGGGGAGCTGTTTTTT. It yields the protein CASQGLAGTGELFF.

Points on this clonotype: Being one base from a much bigger clone, this may be a read error. The chain is built from TRBV6-9 and TRBJ2-1; 10 bases align to TRBD2. The germline gives CDR1 MNHGY, CDR2 SVAAGI. The CDR3 is 16 amino acids. Here the CDR3 reads CASSFLAGASYDEQFF. CDR3 coding DNA: TGTGCCAGCAGTTTTCTAGCGGGGGCGAGCTACGATGAGCAGTTCTTC.

There are many counts of this clonotype. The chain links TRBV5-6 to TRBJ2-7; tentatively, D is TRBD1 or TRBD2 (5 bases each). The CDR3 spans 16 residues. The V end was cut by 4 bases, the J end by 2 bases, with 19 bases between. Germline V CDR1 and CDR2: SGHDT, YYEEEE. Here the CDR3 DNA reads TGTGCCAGCAGCGCCTCGGGACGGTGGGAGCCCTACGAGCAGTACTTC. Translation gives CASSASGRWEPYEQYF.

This clonotype was picked up many times. The chain recombines TRBV7-9 with TRBJ2-3, with 7 bases matching TRBD1. V shed 3 bases and J 6 bases; nucleotides not matched to a gene: 12. The CDR3 contains 16 residues. Germline loops: CDR1 SEHNR, CDR2 FQNEAQ (reference sequence). CDR3 DNA sequence: TGTGCCAGCAGCTTCCAACAGGGGACACAGTGGGATACGCAGTATTTT. Its translation: CASSFQQGTQWDTQYF. The full variable domain, in which reference TRBV7-9 and TRBJ2-3 provide the parts outside the CDR3, is DTGVSQNPRHKITKRGQNVTFRCDPISEHNRLYWYRQTLGQGPEFLTYFQNEAQLEKSRLLSDRFSAERPKGSFSTLEIQRTEQGDSAMYLCASSFQQGTQWDTQYFGPGTRLTVL.

CDR3 nucleotides: TGTGCCAGCAGCACCTCCGGGACTAAAGAGACCCAGTACTTC. Protein product: CASSTSGTKETQYF. The chain links TRBV5-6 to TRBJ2-5, with 7 bases fitting TRBD2. Germline loops: CDR1 SGHDT, CDR2 YYEEEE. This CDR3 has 14 amino acids. After removal of 4 bases from V and 3 bases from J, the junction contained 6 bases not matched to a gene.

The table lists this clonotype with many counts. The genes are TRBV28 and TRBJ1-1; 10 bases line up with TRBD1. From germline, CDR1 is MDHEN and CDR2 SYDVKM. Trimming removed 5 bases from V and 3 bases from J; junction bases left unmatched: 12. This CDR3 has 17 amino acids. Here the CDR3 DNA reads TGTGCCAGCAGTGTTTGGGGGGACAGGGGCCAGGACACTGAAGCTTTCTTT. Translated, it gives CASSVWGDRGQDTEAFF.

The chain couples TRBV6-2 or TRBV6-3 to TRBJ1-2, with 9 positions matching TRBD1. V lost 7 bases, J lost 1 base, and 4 bases stayed unmatched. Germline V CDR1 and CDR2: MNHEY, SVGEGT. The CDR3 extends over 14 amino acids. This chain's CDR3 is CASTTGGLNYGYTF. The CDR3 DNA follows: TGTGCCAGCACCACAGGGGGCCTTAACTATGGCTACACCTTC.

This clonotype was picked up many times. The chain recombines TRBV3-1 with TRBJ2-7; D is unclear. This CDR3 is built from 14 residues. V was clipped by 0 bases and J by 0 bases, with 6 bases between them. The germline CDR1 and CDR2 sequences are LGHDT and YNNKEL (reference sequence). CDR3 nucleotide sequence: TGTGCCAGCAGCCAAGATTGGAGCTCCTACGAGCAGTACTTC. This codes for CASSQDWSSYEQYF.

This clonotype was seen at least ten times. The chain joins TRBV3-1 to TRBJ2-1; D might be TRBD1 or TRBD2, each matching 6 bases. V lost 4 bases to trimming and J lost 6 bases, with 16 bases between them. This CDR3 comprises 15 residues. In germline, CDR1 is LGHDT, CDR2 YNNKEL (reference sequence). CDR3 region: CASSRHGGDTNEQFF. Written as DNA, the CDR3 is TGTGCCAGCAGCCGTCACGGCGGGGACACCAATGAGCAGTTCTTC.

V is TRBV28 and J is TRBJ1-5; tentative D call: TRBD1 (6 bases). Germline CDR1 reads MDHEN; CDR2 reads SYDVKM. The CDR3 extends over 15 amino acids. V lost 2 bases and J lost 6, with 14 bases in between. The CDR3 loop reads CASSLPGGFGQPQHF. CDR3 sequence (DNA): TGTGCCAGCAGTTTACCGGGGGGCTTCGGTCAGCCCCAGCATTTT.

The chain combines TRBV7-2 with TRBJ2-1; 10 bases are a match to TRBD2. The CDR3 consists of 20 residues. Germline CDR1 is SGHTA and CDR2 is FQGNSA. V lost 5 bases to trimming and J lost 9 bases; unmatched junction nucleotides: 25. The CDR3 is CASSQAGLAGVGVLNGEQFF. CDR3 coding DNA: TGTGCCAGCAGCCAGGCGGGGCTAGCGGGAGTGGGCGTATTAAACGGTGAGCAGTTCTTC.

In its sample, this clonotype was seen many times. The DNA of the CDR3 is TGTGCCACCAGCAGAGAAACAGACCTATGGAGCTACACCTTC. Translation gives CATSRETDLWSYTF. The chain links TRBV15 to TRBJ1-2, with no clear D. Trimming stripped 0 bases from V and 9 bases from J, with 14 bases between. The germline V gene has CDR1 LNHNV and CDR2 YYDKDF (reference sequence). CDR3 size: 14 residues.

V is TRBV15 and J is TRBJ2-7; unclear D gene. Germline V CDR1 and CDR2: LNHNV, YYDKDF (reference sequence). This CDR3 contains 14 residues. The V gene lost 5 bases and the J gene lost 6 bases, with 17 bases spanning the gap. The DNA of the CDR3 is TGTGCCACCAGCTCTCAGAGGTCGGGTGGCGAGCAGTACTTC. This gives the protein CATSSQRSGGEQYF.